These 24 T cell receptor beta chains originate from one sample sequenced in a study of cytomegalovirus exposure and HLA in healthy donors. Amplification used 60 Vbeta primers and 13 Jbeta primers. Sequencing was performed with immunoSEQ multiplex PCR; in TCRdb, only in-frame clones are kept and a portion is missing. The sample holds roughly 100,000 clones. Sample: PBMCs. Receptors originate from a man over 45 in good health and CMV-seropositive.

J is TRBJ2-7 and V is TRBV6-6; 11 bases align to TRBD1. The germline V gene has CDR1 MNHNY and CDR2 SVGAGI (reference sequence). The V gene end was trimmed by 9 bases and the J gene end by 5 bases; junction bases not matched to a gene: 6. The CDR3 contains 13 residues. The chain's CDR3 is CASTGQGADEQYV. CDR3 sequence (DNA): TGTGCCAGTACCGGACAGGGGGCCGACGAGCAGTACGTC.

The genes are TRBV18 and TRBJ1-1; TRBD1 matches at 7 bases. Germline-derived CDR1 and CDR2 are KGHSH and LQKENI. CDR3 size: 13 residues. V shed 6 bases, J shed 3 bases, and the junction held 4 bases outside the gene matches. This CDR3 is CASSLTGDTEAFF. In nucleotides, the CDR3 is TGTGCCAGCTCCCTTACAGGGGACACTGAAGCTTTCTTT.

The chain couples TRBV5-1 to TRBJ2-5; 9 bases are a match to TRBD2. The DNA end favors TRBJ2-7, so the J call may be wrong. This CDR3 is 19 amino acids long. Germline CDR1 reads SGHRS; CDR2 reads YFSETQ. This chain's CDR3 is CASSPMGDQGVAGVGEQYF. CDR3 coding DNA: TGCGCCAGCAGCCCGATGGGGGACCAAGGGGTAGCGGGAGTTGGCGAGCAGTACTTC.

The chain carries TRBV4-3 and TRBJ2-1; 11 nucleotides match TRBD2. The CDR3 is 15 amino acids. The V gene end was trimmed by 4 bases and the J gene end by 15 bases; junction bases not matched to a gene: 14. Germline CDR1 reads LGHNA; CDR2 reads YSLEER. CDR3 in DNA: TGCGCCAGCAGCCCGGGATTAGGGACTAGCGGAACGAGGTTCTTC. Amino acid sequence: CASSPGLGTSGTRFF.

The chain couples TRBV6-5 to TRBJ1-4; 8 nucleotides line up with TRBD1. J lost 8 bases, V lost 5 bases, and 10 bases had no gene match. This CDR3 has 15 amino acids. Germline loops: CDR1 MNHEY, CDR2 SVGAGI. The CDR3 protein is CASSPLTGVEEKLFF. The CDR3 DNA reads TGTGCCAGCAGTCCTTTGACAGGGGTAGAGGAAAAACTGTTTTTT.

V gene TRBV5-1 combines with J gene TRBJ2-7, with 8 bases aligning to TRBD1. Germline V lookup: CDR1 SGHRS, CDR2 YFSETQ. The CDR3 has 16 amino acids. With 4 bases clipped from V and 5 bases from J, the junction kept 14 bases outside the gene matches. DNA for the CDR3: TGCGCCAGCAGCCTGGTATTACGACAGGGGCTTAACGAGCAGTACTTC. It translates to CASSLVLRQGLNEQYF.

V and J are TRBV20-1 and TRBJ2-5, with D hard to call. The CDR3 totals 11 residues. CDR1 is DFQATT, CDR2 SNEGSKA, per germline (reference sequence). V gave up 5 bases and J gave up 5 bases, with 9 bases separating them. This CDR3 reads CSAAPRETQYF. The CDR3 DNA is TGCAGTGCTGCACCTCGGGAGACCCAGTACTTC.

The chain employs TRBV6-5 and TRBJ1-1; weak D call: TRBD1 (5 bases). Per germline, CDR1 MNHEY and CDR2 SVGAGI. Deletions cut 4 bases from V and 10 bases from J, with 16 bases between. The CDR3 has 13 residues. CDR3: CASSLGGVAGAFF. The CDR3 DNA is TGTGCCAGCAGTTTGGGAGGGGTCGCGGGAGCTTTCTTT.

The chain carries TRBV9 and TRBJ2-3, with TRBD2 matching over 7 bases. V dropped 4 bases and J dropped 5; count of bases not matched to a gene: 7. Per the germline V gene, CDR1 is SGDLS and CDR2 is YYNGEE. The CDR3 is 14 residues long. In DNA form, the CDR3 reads TGTGCCAGCAGCCCGAATCCGGGAGGAGATACGCAGTATTTT. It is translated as CASSPNPGGDTQYF.

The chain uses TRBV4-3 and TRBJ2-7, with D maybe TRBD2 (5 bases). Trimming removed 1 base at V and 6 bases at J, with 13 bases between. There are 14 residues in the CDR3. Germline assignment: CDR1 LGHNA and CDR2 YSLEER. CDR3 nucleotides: TGCGCCAGCAGCCAAGTTCCGGGGATGGGCGAGCAGTACTTC. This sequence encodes CASSQVPGMGEQYF.

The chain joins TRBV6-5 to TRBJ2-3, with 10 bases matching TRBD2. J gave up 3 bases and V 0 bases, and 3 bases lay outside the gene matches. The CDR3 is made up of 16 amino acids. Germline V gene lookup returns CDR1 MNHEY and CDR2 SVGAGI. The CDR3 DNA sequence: TGTGCCAGCAGTTACTCGGGAGCGGGGGGGACAGATACGCAGTATTTT. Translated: CASSYSGAGGTDTQYF.

This chain's CDR3 is CASSQEIGGTSSYNEQFF. DNA for the CDR3: TGCGCCAGCAGCCAAGAGATAGGCGGGACCAGCTCCTACAATGAGCAGTTCTTC. V and J are TRBV4-1 and TRBJ2-1; D is possibly TRBD2 (6 bases). The germline V gene has CDR1 MGHRA and CDR2 YSYEKL. The CDR3 length is 18 residues. V was pared by 0 bases and J by 0 bases, with 15 bases between.

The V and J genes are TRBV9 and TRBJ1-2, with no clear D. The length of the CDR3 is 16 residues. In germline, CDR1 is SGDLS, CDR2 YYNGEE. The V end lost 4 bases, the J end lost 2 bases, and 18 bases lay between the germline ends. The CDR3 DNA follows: TGTGCCAGCAGCCCCAGACTAGGAGGAGGAAACTATGGCTACACCTTC. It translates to CASSPRLGGGNYGYTF. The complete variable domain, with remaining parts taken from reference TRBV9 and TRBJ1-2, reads DSGVTQTPKHLITATGQRVTLRCSPRSGDLSVYWYQQSLDQGLQFLIQYYNGEERAKGNILERFSAQQFPDLHSELNLSSLELGDSALYFCASSPRLGGGNYGYTFGSGTRLTVV.

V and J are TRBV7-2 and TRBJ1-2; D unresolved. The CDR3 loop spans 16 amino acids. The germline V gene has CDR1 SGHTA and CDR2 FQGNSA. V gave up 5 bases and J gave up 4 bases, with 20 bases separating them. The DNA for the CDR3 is TGTGCCAGCAGCCGAAGTGAGGGAGGGAGCGGCTATGGCTACACCTTC. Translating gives CASSRSEGGSGYGYTF.

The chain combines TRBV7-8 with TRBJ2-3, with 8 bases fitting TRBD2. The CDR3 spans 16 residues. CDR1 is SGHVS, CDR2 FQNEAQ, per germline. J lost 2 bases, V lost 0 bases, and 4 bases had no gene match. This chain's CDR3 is CASSLATSGHTDTQYF. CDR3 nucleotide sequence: TGTGCCAGCAGCTTAGCAACTAGCGGCCACACAGATACGCAGTATTTT.

This chain's CDR3 is CAWSGLGLAGVTDTQYF. CDR3 nucleotides: TGTGCCTGGAGTGGTCTGGGGCTAGCGGGAGTCACAGATACGCAGTATTTT. The chain employs TRBV30 and TRBJ2-3, with 10 bases fitting TRBD2. V lost 1 base to trimming and J lost 2 bases; unmatched junction nucleotides: 9. There are 17 residues in the CDR3. Per the germline V gene, CDR1 is GTSNPN and CDR2 is SVGIG (reference sequence).

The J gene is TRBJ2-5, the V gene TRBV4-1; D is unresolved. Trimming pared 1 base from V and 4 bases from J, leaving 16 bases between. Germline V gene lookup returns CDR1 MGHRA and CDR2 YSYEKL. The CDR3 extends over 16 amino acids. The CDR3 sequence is CASSQVNLGFRETQYF. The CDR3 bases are TGCGCCAGCAGCCAAGTCAATCTAGGTTTCCGAGAGACCCAGTACTTC.

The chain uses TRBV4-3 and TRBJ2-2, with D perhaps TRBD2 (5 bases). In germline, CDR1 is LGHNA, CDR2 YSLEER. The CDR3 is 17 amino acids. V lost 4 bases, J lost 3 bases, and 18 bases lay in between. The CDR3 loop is CASSLLLGVGDTGELFF. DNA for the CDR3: TGCGCCAGCAGCCTCCTCCTGGGAGTGGGTGACACCGGGGAGCTGTTTTTT.

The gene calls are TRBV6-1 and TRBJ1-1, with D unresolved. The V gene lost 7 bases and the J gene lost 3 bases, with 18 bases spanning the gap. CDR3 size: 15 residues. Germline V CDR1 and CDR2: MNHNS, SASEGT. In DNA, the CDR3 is TGTGCCAGCAACCTCTTTGGACCCGGGGACACTGAAGCTTTCTTT. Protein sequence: CASNLFGPGDTEAFF.

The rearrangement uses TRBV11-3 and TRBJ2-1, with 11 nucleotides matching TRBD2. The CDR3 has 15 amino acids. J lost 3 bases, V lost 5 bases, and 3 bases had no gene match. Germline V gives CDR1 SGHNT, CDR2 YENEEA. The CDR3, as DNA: TGTGCCAGCAGCAGCACTAGCGGGGGCTACAATGAGCAGTTCTTC. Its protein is CASSSTSGGYNEQFF.

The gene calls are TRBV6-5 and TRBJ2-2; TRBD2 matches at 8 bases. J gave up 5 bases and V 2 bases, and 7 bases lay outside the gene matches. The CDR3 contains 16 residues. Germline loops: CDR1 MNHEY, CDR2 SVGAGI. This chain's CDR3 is CASSYPAVAGTGELFF. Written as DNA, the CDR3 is TGTGCCAGCAGTTACCCCGCGGTAGCGGGGACCGGGGAGCTGTTTTTT.

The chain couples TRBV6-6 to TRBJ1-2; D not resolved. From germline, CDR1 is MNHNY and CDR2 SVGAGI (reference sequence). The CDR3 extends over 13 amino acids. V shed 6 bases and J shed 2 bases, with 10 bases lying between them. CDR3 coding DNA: TGTGCCAGCAGGGAGGGAAAGAACTATGGCTACACCTTC. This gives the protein CASREGKNYGYTF.

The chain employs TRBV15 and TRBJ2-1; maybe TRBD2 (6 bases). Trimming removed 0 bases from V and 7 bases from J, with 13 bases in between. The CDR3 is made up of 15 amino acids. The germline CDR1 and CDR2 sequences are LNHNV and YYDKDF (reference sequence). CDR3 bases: TGTGCCACCAGCAGAGATCCTAGCGTTTTAAATGAGCAGTTCTTC. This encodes CATSRDPSVLNEQFF.

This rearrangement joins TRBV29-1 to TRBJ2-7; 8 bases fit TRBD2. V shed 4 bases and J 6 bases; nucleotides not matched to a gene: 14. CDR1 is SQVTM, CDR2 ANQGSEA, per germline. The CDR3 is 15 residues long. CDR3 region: CSVGWQRGFPLEQYF. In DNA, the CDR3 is TGCAGCGTTGGCTGGCAGCGGGGGTTTCCTCTCGAGCAGTACTTC.